The next 31 T cell receptor beta chains were all read from a single sample in a study of T cell responses to AZD1222 COVID-19 vaccine. Sequencing used immunoSEQ multiplex PCR; TCRdb keeps in-frame clones, though not all of them. This sample has more than 150,000 clones, with about 89% found just once. Sequencing used peripheral blood, obtained on day 0 of MenACWY control vaccination. The source of these receptors is an adult in good health.

This chain connects TRBV5-1 to TRBJ2-1; 7 bases fit TRBD2. CDR3 length: 17 residues. Germline CDR1 SGHRS, CDR2 YFSETQ. V lost 5 bases, J lost 4 bases, and 15 bases stayed unmatched. DNA for the CDR3: TGCGCCAGCAGTCAATCGAGCGGGGACCCCTCTTACAATGAGCAGTTCTTC. Residues: CASSQSSGDPSYNEQFF. Complete variable domain (other parts from reference TRBV5-1 and TRBJ2-1): KAGVTQTPRYLIKTRGQQVTLSCSPISGHRSVSWYQQTPGQGLQFLFEYFSETQRNKGNFPGRFSGRQFSNSRSEMNVSTLELGDSALYLCASSQSSGDPSYNEQFFGPGTRLTVL.

This clone is a singleton in its sample. The CDR3 nucleotides read TGTGCCAGCAGCCTCGGACAACCGGGAGAGACCCAGTACTTC. Its translation is CASSLGQPGETQYF. This rearrangement joins TRBV7-9 to TRBJ2-5, with D maybe TRBD1 (5 bases). The CDR3 is 14 amino acids. V was clipped by 5 bases and J by 4 bases, with 14 bases between them. Germline CDR1 and CDR2: SEHNR and FQNEAQ (reference sequence).

The chain carries TRBV7-9 and TRBJ2-1; 15 bases are a match to TRBD2. The CDR3 consists of 18 residues. After removal of 4 bases from V and 2 bases from J, the junction contained 6 bases not matched to a gene. Per germline, CDR1 SEHNR and CDR2 FQNEAQ (reference sequence). CDR3 nucleotides: TGTGCCAGCAGCTCGGGGGGACTAGCGGGAGGCCCCTACAATGAGCAGTTCTTC. Translated, it gives CASSSGGLAGGPYNEQFF.

The rearrangement uses TRBV13 and TRBJ1-2, with D hard to call. Trimming stripped 2 bases from V and 6 bases from J, with 16 bases between. This CDR3 has 15 amino acids. Germline lookup yields CDR1 PRHDT and CDR2 FYEKMQ (reference sequence). CDR3 region: CASSLSWADGHGYTF. The CDR3 bases are TGTGCCAGCAGCTTATCTTGGGCGGACGGGCATGGCTACACCTTC.

This clone was picked up one time. The chain recombines TRBV9 with TRBJ2-5, with 8 bases fitting TRBD2. This CDR3 region has 18 residues. J gave up 0 bases and V 0 bases, and 10 bases lay outside the gene matches. In germline, CDR1 is SGDLS, CDR2 YYNGEE. The CDR3: CASSVATQSGGHQETQYF. DNA of the CDR3: TGTGCCAGCAGCGTAGCTACGCAGAGCGGGGGACACCAAGAGACCCAGTACTTC.

V and J are TRBV15 and TRBJ1-6; TRBD1 matches at 12 bases. CDR3 length equals 18 residues. Per the germline V gene, CDR1 is LNHNV and CDR2 is YYDKDF (reference sequence). The trim removed 0 bases at V and 7 bases at J, leaving 7 bases unmatched. CDR3 region: CATSREGTGGLWNSPLHF. CDR3 coding DNA: TGTGCCACCAGCAGAGAGGGGACAGGGGGCTTGTGGAATTCACCCCTCCACTTT.

The J gene is TRBJ1-6, the V gene TRBV19; maybe TRBD1 (5 bases). V was cut by 1 base and J by 7 bases, with 23 bases left in between. The germline V gene has CDR1 LNHDA and CDR2 SQIVND (reference sequence). The CDR3 loop spans 19 amino acids. In DNA, the CDR3 is TGTGCCAGTAGTATAGCACCCCAAATCCAAGGGGATTGGAATTCACCCCTCCACTTT. Translating gives CASSIAPQIQGDWNSPLHF.

The J gene is TRBJ1-2, the V gene TRBV5-1, with a weak D call TRBD1 (6 bases). Between the trimmed V and J ends, which lost 0 bases and 8 bases, there was a span of 23 bases. There are 17 residues in the CDR3. The germline V gene has CDR1 SGHRS and CDR2 YFSETQ. CDR3 sequence: CASSLGGGSVDGMGYTF. DNA of the CDR3: TGCGCCAGCAGCTTGGGCGGGGGCAGTGTCGATGGCATGGGCTACACCTTC.

This clone was observed once. The chain couples TRBV5-5 to TRBJ1-5; D is undetermined. The CDR3 length is 15 residues. Germline V gene sequence: CDR1 SGHKS, CDR2 YYEKEE (reference sequence). V was shortened by 0 bases and J by 3 bases, with 10 bases between the two germline ends. The chain's CDR3 is CASSLGGFDNQPQHF. The CDR3 nucleotides read TGTGCCAGCAGCTTGGGGGGTTTCGACAATCAGCCCCAGCATTTT.

The chain employs TRBV2 and TRBJ1-1; tentative D call: TRBD1 (6 bases). The CDR3 covers 14 residues. V was clipped by 6 bases and J by 1 base, with 12 bases between them. Germline CDR1 is SNHLY and CDR2 is FYNNEI. This CDR3 reads CASRLTGQNTEAFF. In nucleotides, the CDR3 is TGTGCCAGCAGACTAACGGGACAGAACACTGAAGCTTTCTTT.

V gene TRBV28 combines with J gene TRBJ1-6, with unresolved D. CDR1 is MDHEN, CDR2 SYDVKM, per germline. V lost 1 base and J lost 10, with 20 bases in between. There are 17 residues in the CDR3. As DNA, the CDR3 is TGTGCCAGCAGTTTATTCCGACCTGGAGGACTTCGATCACCCCTCCACTTT. This translates into CASSLFRPGGLRSPLHF.

The V and J genes are TRBV28 and TRBJ1-2; D might be TRBD1 (5 bases). Trimming removed 1 base from V and 2 bases from J, with 11 bases in between. The germline V gene encodes CDR1 MDHEN and CDR2 SYDVKM. The CDR3 sequence is 15 residues long. CDR3 sequence reads: CASSLFGGPNYGYTF. DNA of the CDR3: TGTGCCAGCAGTTTATTTGGGGGTCCAAACTATGGCTACACCTTC.

This chain joins TRBV10-3 and TRBJ2-5; 11 bases are a match to TRBD2. Trimming at V came to 3 bases and at J to 1 base, leaving 1 base not matched to a gene. The CDR3 covers 15 residues. CDR1 ENHRY and CDR2 SYGVKD come from the germline V gene. In nucleotides, the CDR3 is TGTGCCATCAGTGATAGCGGGGGGGCCCAAGAGACCCAGTACTTC. As protein: CAISDSGGAQETQYF.

V and J are TRBV30 and TRBJ2-2, with 11 bases fitting TRBD2. Trimming took 0 bases from V and 5 from J; bases not matched to a gene: 17. Germline V CDR1 and CDR2: GTSNPN, SVGIG (reference sequence). CDR3 size: 20 residues. The CDR3 region is CAWSVAGFRGTSGLTGELFF. The CDR3, as DNA: TGTGCCTGGAGTGTGGCCGGATTCCGCGGGACTAGCGGTCTTACCGGGGAGCTGTTTTTT.

Worth noting for this clone: The limits of the CDR3 on the DNA are not certain, so only TCRdb's listed CDR3 is given. This chain uses TRBV21-1 with TRBJ1-5; TRBD1 is the table's D call, not checked against the DNA. TRBV21-1 is described as a pseudogene. The CDR3 length is 16 residues, termini included. CDR3 amino acids: CASSKEVAGGSQPQHF.

The chain is built from TRBV7-9 and TRBJ1-1; D not certain. Germline lookup yields CDR1 SEHNR and CDR2 FQNEAQ (reference sequence). The CDR3 runs to 13 residues. V lost 7 bases to trimming and J lost 5 bases, with 14 bases between them. This CDR3 reads CASMNPVRTEAFF. The CDR3 coding sequence is TGTGCCAGCATGAATCCTGTGCGGACTGAAGCTTTCTTT.

The rearrangement links TRBV6-5 to TRBJ2-3, with 12 bases identical to TRBD2. The V gene end was trimmed by 2 bases and the J gene end by 2 bases; junction bases not matched to a gene: 2. This CDR3 has 16 amino acids. The germline V gene encodes CDR1 MNHEY and CDR2 SVGAGI. The CDR3 coding sequence is TGTGCCAGCAGTTACGGGACTAGCGGGTACACAGATACGCAGTATTTT. Translation gives CASSYGTSGYTDTQYF.

The genes are TRBV2 and TRBJ2-5; D gene uncertain. This CDR3 is built from 14 residues. From germline, CDR1 is SNHLY and CDR2 FYNNEI. Trimming took off 3 bases at V and 0 bases at J, with 8 bases between the two ends. CDR3 loop: CASSDPDHQETQYF. DNA of the CDR3: TGTGCCAGCAGTGACCCCGACCACCAAGAGACCCAGTACTTC.

The V gene is TRBV9, the J gene TRBJ2-1, with a tentative D call TRBD1 (5 bases). The germline V and J ends were trimmed by 3 bases and 0 bases, with 10 bases remaining between them. The CDR3 spans 15 residues. Germline loops: CDR1 SGDLS, CDR2 YYNGEE. CDR3 region: CASSADNPSYNEQFF. CDR3 coding DNA: TGTGCCAGCAGCGCGGACAATCCCTCCTACAATGAGCAGTTCTTC.

This chain links TRBV6-5 with TRBJ2-5; 8 bases are shared with TRBD1. CDR1 is MNHEY, CDR2 SVGAGI, per germline. The CDR3 is 15 residues long. V lost 5 bases and J lost 5; bases outside the gene matches: 10. CDR3 nucleotides: TGTGCCAGCAGTCAACAGGGGGGTTGGGTGGAGACCCAGTACTTC. It is translated as CASSQQGGWVETQYF.

The chain recombines TRBV10-3 with TRBJ2-5; 8 bases map to TRBD1. This CDR3 comprises 13 residues. Per the germline V gene, CDR1 is ENHRY and CDR2 is SYGVKD. V gave up 7 bases and J gave up 2 bases; unmatched junction bases: 3. The CDR3 sequence: CAIKGQEQETQYF. CDR3 coding DNA: TGTGCCATCAAGGGACAGGAGCAAGAGACCCAGTACTTC.

The rearrangement links TRBV7-6 to TRBJ2-1; 7 bases map to TRBD2. This CDR3 has 19 residues. V lost 5 bases, J lost 0 bases, and 16 bases stayed unmatched. Germline-derived CDR1 and CDR2 are SGHVS and FNYEAQ. CDR3 DNA: TGTGCCAGCAGCCCCGGGCTAGCGGAACCTACCCTCTCCTACAATGAGCAGTTCTTC. Amino acid sequence: CASSPGLAEPTLSYNEQFF.

The chain joins TRBV30 to TRBJ2-6; perhaps TRBD1 as D (6 bases). V lost 0 bases and J 0 bases, leaving 15 bases between the germline ends. The CDR3 is made up of 18 amino acids. Germline lookup yields CDR1 GTSNPN and CDR2 SVGIG (reference sequence). The CDR3 spells CAWSVRAGASSGANVLTF. CDR3 sequence (DNA): TGTGCCTGGAGTGTACGGGCAGGGGCTAGCTCTGGGGCCAACGTCCTGACTTTC.

V is TRBV5-4 and J is TRBJ2-2; D is unresolved. CDR1 is SGHNT, CDR2 YYREEE, per germline (reference sequence). With 4 bases removed from V and 0 bases from J, the gap between germline ends came to 13 bases. CDR3 length: 16 amino acids. The CDR3 protein is CASSPLATTNTGELFF. The CDR3 DNA is TGTGCCAGCAGCCCCCTTGCGACAACGAACACCGGGGAGCTGTTTTTT.

The chain links TRBV5-5 to TRBJ1-2; the D gene is possibly TRBD1 (5 bases). V was pared by 1 base and J by 4 bases, with 14 bases between. CDR1 is SGHKS, CDR2 YYEKEE, per germline (reference sequence). The CDR3 is 15 amino acids. The chain's CDR3 is CASSLSQGGGYGYTF. The CDR3 region has the DNA TGTGCCAGCAGCTTGAGTCAGGGCGGGGGCTATGGCTACACCTTC. The full variable domain, its missing parts supplied by reference TRBV5-5 and TRBJ1-2, is DAGVTQSPTHLIKTRGQQVTLRCSPISGHKSVSWYQQVLGQGPQFIFQYYEKEERGRGNFPDRFSARQFPNYSSELNVNALLLGDSALYLCASSLSQGGGYGYTFGSGTRLTVV.

This clone was observed a handful of times. The gene calls are TRBV2 and TRBJ2-7; D may correspond to TRBD1 or TRBD2 (5 bases each). V gave up 8 bases and J gave up 5 bases, with 10 bases separating them. Germline V gives CDR1 SNHLY, CDR2 FYNNEI. This CDR3 is 11 amino acids long. The CDR3, as DNA: TGTGCCAGCCGGGTGGGGGACGAGCAGTACTTC. This encodes CASRVGDEQYF.

This sequence joins TRBV9 and TRBJ2-5, with TRBD2 matching over 11 bases. With 0 bases clipped from V and 4 bases from J, the junction kept 8 bases outside the gene matches. CDR1 and CDR2 (germline): SGDLS, YYNGEE. The CDR3 is 17 residues long. The CDR3 region has the DNA TGTGCCAGCAGCGTAGGGGGTAGCGGGAGGGCCAGAGAGACCCAGTACTTC. It encodes CASSVGGSGRARETQYF.

This clone appeared once. The chain couples TRBV28 to TRBJ1-1, with 7 nucleotides matching TRBD1. The germline gives CDR1 MDHEN, CDR2 SYDVKM. CDR3 length equals 15 residues. J was trimmed by 8 bases and V by 5 bases; bases with no gene match: 14. CDR3 in amino acids: CASSQSTGAAGEAFF. CDR3 in DNA: TGTGCCAGCAGTCAATCTACAGGGGCCGCAGGGGAAGCTTTCTTT.

The V and J genes are TRBV5-6 and TRBJ2-7, with 7 bases that match TRBD2. CDR1 and CDR2 from the germline V gene are SGHDT and YYEEEE. J lost 2 bases, V lost 4 bases, and 6 bases had no gene match. The CDR3 is 14 amino acids. Written as DNA, the CDR3 is TGTGCCAGCAGCCAGATCAGCGGGGCCTACGAGCAGTACTTC. Protein sequence: CASSQISGAYEQYF.

This clone was detected only a few times. Here the CDR3 reads CASEYSYTIYF. The CDR3 nucleotides are TGTGCCAGCGAATACAGCTACACCATATATTTT. The chain employs TRBV6-5 and TRBJ1-3; D is uncertain. The CDR3 runs to 11 residues. V shed 8 bases and J shed 8 bases, with 10 bases lying between them. Germline V gives CDR1 MNHEY, CDR2 SVGAGI.

The V and J genes are TRBV19 and TRBJ2-7, with a weak D call TRBD1 (6 bases). V was cut by 3 bases and J by 1 base, with 7 bases left in between. The CDR3 consists of 13 residues. CDR1 is LNHDA and CDR2 is SQIVND in the germline V gene (reference sequence). CDR3 region: CASSMDSSYEQYF. CDR3 nucleotides: TGTGCCAGTAGTATGGACAGTTCCTACGAGCAGTACTTC.